This record covers a single TCR beta chain. Its antigen is as yet unknown. This CDR3 has 17 residues. V shed 1 base and J shed 3 bases, with 15 bases lying between them. CDR1 WSHSY and CDR2 SAAADI come from the germline V gene. The sample comes from a study of OX40 agonist ivuxolimab in advanced cancers. Study findings and constraints: On average, CD8+ T cells had more expanded clones than CD4+.

Sequencing was performed with immunoSEQ multiplex PCR; in TCRdb, only in-frame clones are kept and a portion is missing. The sample has about 14,000 clones, roughly 80% seen once. This sequence joins TRBV10-2 and TRBJ2-2; a weak D match, TRBD1 (6 bases). The material was CD4+ or CD8+ T cells sorted from blood, obtained in a trial of the OX40 agonist ivuxolimab. This clonotype was sampled from an adult with an advanced solid tumor such as melanoma, head and neck, liver or kidney cancer. The CDR3 reads CASSEYEQGVDTGELFF. As DNA, the CDR3 is TGCGCCAGCAGTGAGTATGAACAGGGTGTCGACACCGGGGAGCTGTTTTTT.